Each of the 8 T cell receptor beta chains below was sequenced from the same sample in a study of OX40 agonist ivuxolimab in advanced cancers. Profiled with immunoSEQ multiplex PCR; TCRdb holds only in-frame clones, not every one. The sample includes about 91,000 clones, around four fifths of them seen just once. The material was CD4+ or CD8+ T cells sorted from blood, obtained in a trial of the OX40 agonist ivuxolimab. These receptors were collected from an adult with an advanced solid tumor such as melanoma, head and neck, liver or kidney cancer.

This clone was recorded a few times. The chain's CDR3 is CASSSVNTEAFF. The CDR3 bases are TGTGCCAGCTCGTCGGTGAACACTGAAGCTTTCTTT. The chain recombines TRBV18 with TRBJ1-1; D is undetermined. V lost 6 bases and J 0 bases, leaving 5 bases between the germline ends. This CDR3 contains 12 residues. Germline-derived CDR1 and CDR2 are KGHSH and LQKENI.

This chain's CDR3 is CASSGQGAGTGELFF. The CDR3 coding sequence is TGTGCCAGCAGTGGTCAGGGGGCAGGCACCGGGGAGCTGTTTTTT. V gene TRBV6-5 combines with J gene TRBJ2-2; 8 bases align to TRBD1. The V segment lost 5 bases and the J segment 4 bases; nucleotides outside the gene matches: 6. This CDR3 is 15 amino acids long. Germline V lookup: CDR1 MNHEY, CDR2 SVGAGI.

The chain couples TRBV11-1 to TRBJ2-3, with 9 nucleotides matching TRBD2. Trimming took 4 bases from V and 7 from J; bases not matched to a gene: 9. The CDR3 runs 15 residues. Germline V gene sequence: CDR1 SGHAT, CDR2 FQDESV (reference sequence). The CDR3 sequence is CASSWLAGPGHTQYF. CDR3 in DNA: TGTGCCAGCAGCTGGCTAGCGGGGCCGGGACATACGCAGTATTTT.

In this sample, this clone turned up a few times. The chain carries TRBV5-1 and TRBJ2-3, with 7 bases identical to TRBD2. J was trimmed by 0 bases and V by 0 bases; bases with no gene match: 4. Germline V CDR1 and CDR2: SGHRS, YFSETQ. The CDR3 runs 16 residues. CDR3: CASSLGVGGSTDTQYF. CDR3 nucleotide sequence: TGCGCCAGCAGCTTGGGGGTCGGGGGGAGCACAGATACGCAGTATTTT.

This chain connects TRBV5-4 to TRBJ2-7; D gene uncertain. The CDR3 is made up of 13 amino acids. The V gene's germline CDR1 is SGHNT and CDR2 YYREEE (reference sequence). The V end lost 0 bases, the J end lost 3 bases, and 7 bases lay between the germline ends. CDR3 nucleotide sequence: TGTGCCAGCAGCTTGGGGGCAGGCTACGAGCAGTACGTC. This translates into CASSLGAGYEQYV.

The genes are TRBV9 and TRBJ2-5, with TRBD2 matching over 7 bases. The germline gives CDR1 SGDLS, CDR2 YYNGEE. The CDR3 loop spans 17 amino acids. With V trimmed by 3 bases and J by 4 bases, 15 bases remained unmatched. CDR3 in amino acids: CASSATTSAKGGETQYF. CDR3 in DNA: TGTGCCAGCAGCGCTACTACTAGCGCAAAGGGAGGAGAGACCCAGTACTTC.

The chain links TRBV27 to TRBJ2-1, with 9 nucleotides matching TRBD1. This CDR3 has 15 residues. V lost 6 bases to trimming and J lost 9 bases; unmatched junction nucleotides: 12. CDR1 is MNHEY, CDR2 SMNVEV, per germline (reference sequence). CDR3 in amino acids: CASRPPGQGRSEQFF. CDR3 DNA: TGTGCCAGCAGGCCTCCGGGACAGGGTCGGAGTGAGCAGTTCTTC.

The DNA of the CDR3 is TGTGCCAGCAGTCCCGGACAGGTGAGCTCCTACGAGCAGTACGTC. Encoded protein: CASSPGQVSSYEQYV. The V call is TRBV6-6, the J call TRBJ2-7; 7 bases match TRBD1. Germline V CDR1 and CDR2: MNHNY, SVGAGI (reference sequence). This CDR3 has 15 amino acids. V dropped 5 bases and J dropped 0; count of bases not matched to a gene: 7.